This T cell receptor beta chain is drawn from a study of blood T cell repertoires in COVID-19. Original processing notes: Using reference gene primer amplification, nucleated cell counts were estimated. Here immunoSEQ multiplex PCR was the method, and the copy in TCRdb shows in-frame clones only, minus some. D and trimming come from the DNA, and the V and J calls and clone size come from that table. Of some 87,000 clones detected, around three quarters appear once; the ten largest clones hold about 8.1%. The sample holds a few counts of this clone. The clonotype originates from a man aged 50 or older who had recovered from COVID-19. Sequenced sample: peripheral blood.

The CDR3 protein is CASSDAGAVPAPLHF. The CDR3 DNA sequence: TGTGCCAGCAGCGATGCGGGCGCCGTCCCGGCTCCCCTCCACTTT. The V gene is TRBV9, the J gene TRBJ1-6, with D uncertain. The CDR3 length is 15 residues. The germline V and J ends were trimmed by 3 bases and 13 bases, with 20 bases remaining between them. CDR1 SGDLS and CDR2 YYNGEE come from the germline V gene.